The 21 T cell receptor beta chains given below trace back to one sample, sequenced in a study of T cells in Graves' hyperthyroidism and ophthalmopathy. Amplified TCR beta CDR3 regions came from RNA transcripts. The HTBI primer set drove a first-round RT-PCR of the TCR CDR3. Using its own MiXCR run on the multiplex PCR reads, TCRdb lists one record per CDR3 protein. The sample includes about 480,000 distinct CDR3 sequences, approximately 24% of them seen just once. The specimen sequenced was blood. Receptor source: a woman in her 30s with Graves' ophthalmopathy.

This clonotype was seen repeatedly, ten times or more. Since a much larger clone is just one base distant, this may be a read error. The J gene is TRBJ1-2, the V gene TRBV6-1; tentative D call: TRBD1 (6 bases). CDR1 is MNHNS, CDR2 SASEGT, per germline. V dropped 3 bases and J dropped 8 bases, with 10 bases sitting between them. This CDR3 spans 12 amino acids. CDR3 sequence reads: CASSDRGCGYTF. The CDR3 nucleotides are TGTGCCAGCAGTGACAGGGGTTGCGGCTACACCTTC.

This clonotype was detected a few times. Possible read error: a much larger clone is one base away. Since the CDR3 does not end with the conserved phenylalanine or tryptophan, this likely comes from a read error. The rearrangement uses TRBV2 and TRBJ1-1, with TRBD1 matching 8 bases. With V trimmed by 1 base and J by 1 base, 17 bases remained unmatched. CDR1 is SNHLY and CDR2 is FYNNEI in the germline V gene. This CDR3 is built from 20 residues. CDR3 in amino acids: CASSEDGPGTGVPQNTEAFS. The CDR3 DNA follows: TGTGCCAGCAGTGAAGATGGGCCCGGGACAGGCGTACCCCAGAACACTGAAGCTTTCTCT.

In its sample, this clonotype was seen many times. V is TRBV6-1 and J is TRBJ1-1, with TRBD1 matching 7 bases. V lost 3 bases to trimming and J lost 5 bases; unmatched junction nucleotides: 3. Germline V lookup: CDR1 MNHNS, CDR2 SASEGT. The CDR3 length is 13 residues. In DNA, the CDR3 is TGTGCCAGCAGTGACATACAGGGGACTGAAGCTTTCTTT. It is translated as CASSDIQGTEAFF.

This chain uses TRBV3-1 with TRBJ2-2; TRBD1 or TRBD2 may be the D gene (5 bases each). V lost 1 base to trimming and J lost 0 bases, with 18 bases between them. Germline V gene lookup returns CDR1 LGHDT and CDR2 YNNKEL (reference sequence). The CDR3 consists of 19 residues. The CDR3 here is CASSQVSGPVGANTGELFF. CDR3 DNA sequence: TGTGCCAGCAGCCAAGTGTCGGGGCCGGTGGGCGCGAACACCGGGGAGCTGTTTTTT. Using reference TRBV3-1 and TRBJ2-2 for the parts outside the CDR3, the full variable domain is DTAVSQTPKYLVTQMGNDKSIKCEQNLGHDTMYWYKQDSKKFLKIMFSYNNKELIINETVPNRFSPKSPDKAHLNLHINSLELGDSAVYFCASSQVSGPVGANTGELFFGEGSRLTVL.

V and J are TRBV10-3 and TRBJ2-7, with 9 bases matching TRBD1. CDR1 and CDR2 from the germline V gene are ENHRY and SYGVKD. With 7 bases clipped from V and 5 bases from J, the junction kept 9 bases outside the gene matches. This CDR3 contains 14 residues. The CDR3 DNA reads as TGTGCCATCAATCCCAGGACAGGGGACAACGAGCAGTACTTC. Protein: CAINPRTGDNEQYF.

There are many counts of this clonotype. The rearrangement uses TRBV7-8 and TRBJ2-7; a possible D gene is TRBD1 (6 bases). Germline CDR1 is SGHVS and CDR2 is FQNEAQ. The CDR3 covers 16 residues. Between the trimmed V and J ends, which lost 2 bases and 0 bases, there was a span of 14 bases. The CDR3 protein is CASSLIPGHRSYEQYF. The CDR3 DNA reads TGTGCCAGCAGCTTAATCCCGGGACACCGCTCCTACGAGCAGTACTTC.

This chain joins TRBV12-3 or TRBV12-4 and TRBJ1-1; D unclear. The CDR3 loop spans 14 amino acids. The V end was cut by 3 bases, the J end by 1 base, with 9 bases between. CDR3 loop: CASSFSRSNTEAFF. CDR3 DNA sequence: TGTGCCAGCAGTTTTTCGAGATCGAACACTGAAGCTTTCTTT.

The table lists this clonotype with many counts. In DNA, the CDR3 is TGTGCCAGCAGCTTAGTACCCAGGGCCGGCTACGAGCAGTACTTC. The encoded protein is CASSLVPRAGYEQYF. The chain recombines TRBV7-2 with TRBJ2-7, with a possible D match to TRBD1 (5 bases). Germline CDR1 is SGHTA and CDR2 is FQGNSA. Trimming shortened V by 1 base and J by 3 bases, and 13 bases separated the two germline ends. The CDR3 has 15 residues.

This clonotype was observed at least ten times. J is TRBJ2-2 and V is TRBV27; maybe TRBD1 (6 bases). Germline V gives CDR1 MNHEY, CDR2 SMNVEV (reference sequence). The CDR3 sequence is 17 residues long. V lost 6 bases to trimming and J lost 1 base, with 18 bases between them. The CDR3 loop reads CASRPTGSPMNTGELFF. The CDR3 coding sequence is TGTGCCAGCAGACCGACAGGATCTCCTATGAACACCGGGGAGCTGTTTTTT.

The chain is built from TRBV6-1 and TRBJ2-5; D is unresolved. The germline CDR1 and CDR2 sequences are MNHNS and SASEGT. V lost 7 bases and J 0 bases, leaving 12 bases between the germline ends. This CDR3 has 14 residues. The CDR3 nucleotides are TGTGCCAGCACGGCGGCCCAGTACCAAGAGACCCAGTACTTC. Translating it yields CASTAAQYQETQYF.

The genes are TRBV28 and TRBJ1-3; D ambiguous. The germline V gene has CDR1 MDHEN and CDR2 SYDVKM. V dropped 6 bases and J dropped 0 bases, with 15 bases sitting between them. The CDR3 has 16 residues. CDR3 loop: CASSFGEEGSGNTIYF. DNA of the CDR3: TGTGCCAGCAGCTTCGGGGAAGAGGGCTCTGGAAACACCATATATTTT.

This clonotype appeared many times. The chain joins TRBV19 to TRBJ2-7; D is undetermined. CDR1 LNHDA and CDR2 SQIVND come from the germline V gene (reference sequence). The CDR3 length is 15 residues. Trimming shortened V by 3 bases and J by 2 bases, and 14 bases separated the two germline ends. The CDR3 is CASSMEHLRTYEQYF. CDR3 nucleotide sequence: TGTGCCAGTAGTATGGAGCACCTACGGACCTACGAGCAGTACTTC.

This clonotype was detected only a few times. The rearrangement uses TRBV20-1 and TRBJ1-3; no clear D. Trimming removed 7 bases at V and 4 bases at J, with 23 bases between. The CDR3 has 16 residues. In germline, CDR1 is DFQATT, CDR2 SNEGSKA (reference sequence). The CDR3 is CSVRKTGPLSGNTIYF. The CDR3 DNA is TGCAGTGTCCGAAAGACCGGGCCCCTCTCCGGAAACACCATATATTTT.

In this sample, this clonotype turned up many times. This rearrangement joins TRBV5-6 to TRBJ2-7, with D tentatively TRBD1 or TRBD2 (5 bases each). CDR3 length equals 13 residues. Germline V gene lookup returns CDR1 SGHDT and CDR2 YYEEEE. V was clipped by 7 bases and J by 2 bases, with 13 bases between them. The CDR3 protein is CASRMGRAYEQYF. CDR3 bases: TGTGCCAGCCGTATGGGACGAGCCTACGAGCAGTACTTC.

V gene TRBV3-1 combines with J gene TRBJ1-2; D gene ambiguous. V shed 0 bases and J shed 0 bases, with 11 bases lying between them. The CDR3 totals 16 residues. CDR1 is LGHDT and CDR2 is YNNKEL in the germline V gene (reference sequence). The CDR3 DNA reads as TGTGCCAGCAGCCAAGAGATTCACCGATCTAACTATGGCTACACCTTC. Residues: CASSQEIHRSNYGYTF. Filled out from reference TRBV3-1 and TRBJ1-2, the complete variable domain reads DTAVSQTPKYLVTQMGNDKSIKCEQNLGHDTMYWYKQDSKKFLKIMFSYNNKELIINETVPNRFSPKSPDKAHLNLHINSLELGDSAVYFCASSQEIHRSNYGYTFGSGTRLTVV.

This chain joins TRBV19 and TRBJ1-1, with D perhaps matching TRBD1 (6 bases). V was pared by 2 bases and J by 10 bases, with 17 bases between. The germline V gene has CDR1 LNHDA and CDR2 SQIVND (reference sequence). The CDR3 is made up of 14 amino acids. CDR3 coding DNA: TGTGCCAGTAGTATAATGGGGACACCCACCGGAGCTTTCTTT. This encodes CASSIMGTPTGAFF.

This clonotype occurred many times. This chain uses TRBV4-1 with TRBJ1-1; D gene ambiguous. Trimming pared 2 bases from V and 2 bases from J, leaving 9 bases between. CDR1 is MGHRA, CDR2 YSYEKL, per germline. CDR3 length equals 14 residues. The DNA of the CDR3 is TGCGCCAGCAGCCAATATCACGGTAACACTGAAGCTTTCTTT. Its protein is CASSQYHGNTEAFF.

There are many counts of this clonotype. V is TRBV28 and J is TRBJ2-3, with 12 bases lining up with TRBD2. The V gene end was trimmed by 4 bases and the J gene end by 1 base; junction bases not matched to a gene: 6. CDR1 MDHEN and CDR2 SYDVKM come from the germline V gene. The CDR3 totals 17 residues. The CDR3 DNA reads TGTGCCAGCAGTTCACTGACTAGCGGGGGACGCACAGATACGCAGTATTTT. Residues: CASSSLTSGGRTDTQYF.

This clonotype was found many times. The rearrangement links TRBV5-1 to TRBJ1-1; D is unresolved. Per the germline V gene, CDR1 is SGHRS and CDR2 is YFSETQ. The CDR3 consists of 14 residues. V was trimmed by 7 bases and J by 5 bases, leaving 18 bases between them. The CDR3 here is CASGSGSGRTEAFF. CDR3 DNA: TGCGCCAGCGGTTCCGGATCGGGGAGGACTGAAGCTTTCTTT.

This chain links TRBV28 with TRBJ1-6; TRBD1 matches at 7 bases. Germline lookup yields CDR1 MDHEN and CDR2 SYDVKM. This CDR3 is built from 15 residues. Germline trimming cut 5 bases from V and 2 bases from J; bases unmatched to any gene: 3. The CDR3 coding sequence is TGTGCCAGCAGTACAGGGGACCCCTATAATTCACCCCTCCACTTT. Its protein is CASSTGDPYNSPLHF.

The CDR3 loop reads CSASTFTGGQVYEQYF. In DNA form, the CDR3 reads TGCAGTGCCTCTACTTTCACAGGGGGTCAGGTCTACGAGCAGTACTTC. The chain joins TRBV20-1 to TRBJ2-7; 8 bases line up with TRBD1. CDR3 length: 16 amino acids. From germline, CDR1 is DFQATT and CDR2 SNEGSKA (reference sequence). V shed 6 bases and J 3 bases; nucleotides not matched to a gene: 16.